This TCR beta chain stems from a study of cytomegalovirus exposure and HLA in healthy donors. About the research overall: Most donors, just over 80% of over 300 genotyped, fell in the Caucasian-associated ancestry cluster.

The PCR contained 60 Vbeta and 13 Jbeta primers. Method: immunoSEQ multiplex PCR; TCRdb's copy keeps in-frame clones and lacks some. Of approximately 110,000 clones listed, approximately 78% were seen once; the top ten hold about 1%. Study-level findings and limits: Later analysis found that TCR beta chains associated with HLA were more clonally expanded than other, equally common chains.

For this clone: Its antigen is not identified.

The CDR3 has 13 residues. Trimming stripped 3 bases from V and 4 bases from J, with 10 bases between. Germline values: CDR1 SGDLS, CDR2 YYNGEE. The chain recombines TRBV9 with TRBJ1-2; D unresolved. The sample comprised PBMCs. This clonotype originated in a young woman in good health and CMV-seronegative. The DNA for the CDR3 is TGTGCCAGCAGCGACACGGGAGGCTATGGCTACACCTTC. It translates to CASSDTGGYGYTF. The complete variable domain, with remaining parts taken from reference TRBV9 and TRBJ1-2, reads DSGVTQTPKHLITATGQRVTLRCSPRSGDLSVYWYQQSLDQGLQFLIQYYNGEERAKGNILERFSAQQFPDLHSELNLSSLELGDSALYFCASSDTGGYGYTFGSGTRLTVV.